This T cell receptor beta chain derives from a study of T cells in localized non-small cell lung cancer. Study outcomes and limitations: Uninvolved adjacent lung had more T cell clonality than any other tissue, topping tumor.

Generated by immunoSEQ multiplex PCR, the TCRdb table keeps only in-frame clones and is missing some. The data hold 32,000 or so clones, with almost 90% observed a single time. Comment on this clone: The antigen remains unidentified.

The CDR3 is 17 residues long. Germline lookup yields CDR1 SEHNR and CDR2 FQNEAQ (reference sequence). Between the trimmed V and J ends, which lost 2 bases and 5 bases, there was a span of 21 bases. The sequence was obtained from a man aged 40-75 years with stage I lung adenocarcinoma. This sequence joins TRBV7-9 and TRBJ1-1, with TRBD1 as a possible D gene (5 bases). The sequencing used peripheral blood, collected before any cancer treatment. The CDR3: CASSLSSQARGKTEAFF. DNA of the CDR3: TGTGCCAGCAGCTTAAGTTCTCAGGCTAGGGGAAAGACTGAAGCTTTCTTT.